The rows below give T cell receptor beta chains drawn from one sample of a study of CD8 T cells in Susac syndrome. MiXCR, run by TCRdb on the immunoSEQ multiplex PCR reads, gives a single entry per CDR3 protein. The sample holds about 200,000 distinct CDR3 sequences, 90% to 95% seen once. Material for sequencing was CD8+ T cells from PBMCs. The receptors originated from a human donor with multiple sclerosis. CDR3s include the opening cysteine and the closing phenylalanine or tryptophan. D genes are given only for firm matches. Size is omitted from some rows. Given values are once, few, many or a class for expanded clones.

D gene	V gene	clone size	J gene	CDR3 DNA	CDR3 protein
NA	TRBV7-3	NA	TRBJ1-2	TGTGCCAGCAGCGAAGGAGGGACGGATGGCTACACCTTC	CASSEGGTDGYTF
NA	TRBV19	once	TRBJ2-2	TGTGCCAGTAGTATGGTATGGTCGGAGAACACCGGGGAGCTGTTTTTT	CASSMVWSENTGELFF
TRBD1	TRBV5-1	NA	TRBJ2-7	TGCGCCAGCAGCTGGGGGACAGGGGACTACGAGCAGTACTTC	CASSWGTGDYEQYF
TRBD2	TRBV7-9	NA	TRBJ2-7	TGTGCCAGCAGCCCGATAGCGGGAGGATTGGGCTCCTACGAGCAGTACTTC	CASSPIAGGLGSYEQYF
TRBD1	TRBV12-3/TRBV12-4	NA	TRBJ2-2	TGTGCCAGCAGTCTCGATAGGACAGGGGGCGCTTCTATTTTCTCCACCGGGGAGCTGTTTTTT	CASSLDRTGGASIFSTGELFF
TRBD2	TRBV15	NA	TRBJ2-7	TGTGCCACCAGCTCGCCCCGGGAGGCCTACGAGCAGTACTTC	CATSSPREAYEQYF
TRBD1	TRBV18	few	TRBJ2-2	TGTGCCAGCTCACCGACGCAGGGGGCGCGGAACACCGGGGAGCTGTTTTTT	CASSPTQGARNTGELFF
NA	TRBV16	NA	TRBJ1-5	TGTGCCAGCAGCCAATGGCAGGGCCTCGATCAGCCCCAGCATTTT	CASSQWQGLDQPQHF
NA	TRBV5-6	NA	TRBJ2-7	TGTGCCAGCAGCGTGAACCGGTACGAGCAGTACTTC	CASSVNRYEQYF
TRBD1	TRBV20-1	once	TRBJ2-7	TGCAGTGCTAGCGATACTCAGACAGGGGGATACGAGCAGTACTTC	CSASDTQTGGYEQYF
NA	TRBV29-1	NA	TRBJ1-2	TGCAGCGTTCCTCCCGTCGACAATTATGGCTACACCTTC	CSVPPVDNYGYTF
NA	TRBV9	NA	TRBJ1-4	TGTGCCAGCAGCGTAGATGGGAGAGATTTTTTT	CASSVDGRDFF
TRBD2	TRBV5-1	once	TRBJ2-5	TGCGCCAGCAGCGCCGGGACTAGCGGGGACTGGATCCAAGAGACCCAGTACTTC	CASSAGTSGDWIQETQYF
NA	TRBV4-2	NA	TRBJ2-3	TGTGCCAGCAGCGACCGGGGGCCGGCTGTGGATACGCAGTATTTT	CASSDRGPAVDTQYF
TRBD1	TRBV13	NA	TRBJ1-2	TGTGCCAGCAGCCCCGGACAGGGGATTGGCTACACCTTC	CASSPGQGIGYTF
TRBD2	TRBV14	once	TRBJ2-2	TGTGCCAGCAGCCCCCCTAGCGGGAACACCGGGGAGCTGTTTTTT	CASSPPSGNTGELFF
TRBD2	TRBV7-2	NA	TRBJ2-1	TGTGCCAGCAGCCCAGGACTAGCGGGAGCTCTCAATGAGCAGTTCTTC	CASSPGLAGALNEQFF
NA	TRBV18	NA	TRBJ2-5	TGTGCCAGCTCACCGGACGAAACCGAAGAGACCCAGTACTTC	CASSPDETEETQYF
NA	TRBV24-1	NA	TRBJ2-6	TGTGCCATCGGAGCGCGGGCTGGAGGGGCCAACGTCCTGACTTTC	CAIGARAGGANVLTF
TRBD1	TRBV6-2/TRBV6-3	NA	TRBJ1-1	TGTGCCAGCAGAGGCACAGGGGAATGGGCTTTCTTT	CASRGTGEWAFF
NA	TRBV5-6	NA	TRBJ1-1	TGTGCCAGCAGCTTGGGACCGACGAACACTGAAGCTTTCTTT	CASSLGPTNTEAFF
NA	TRBV27	NA	TRBJ2-5	TGTGCCAGCAGGCCTGAGCCGGGAAGACAAGAGACCCAGTACTTC	CASRPEPGRQETQYF
TRBD2	TRBV4-1	NA	TRBJ2-1	TGCGCCAGCAGCCAAGTCCCCGGGACTAGCGGCAATGAGCAGTTCTTC	CASSQVPGTSGNEQFF
NA	TRBV27	NA	TRBJ1-6	TGTGCCAGCAGTTGGGGGAGCAATAATTCACCCCTCCACTTT	CASSWGSNNSPLHF
TRBD1	TRBV3-1	NA	TRBJ2-1	TGTGCCAGCAGCGGTACCGGGACAGGGGTCTACAATGAGCAGTTCTTC	CASSGTGTGVYNEQFF
NA	TRBV9	NA	TRBJ2-7	TGTGCCAGCAGCGTAGGAGGAGACAGCCTCTACGAGCAGTACTTC	CASSVGGDSLYEQYF
NA	TRBV9	NA	TRBJ2-7	TGTGCCAGCAGCTCGGAGCTAACCTACGAGCAGTACTTC	CASSSELTYEQYF
TRBD2	TRBV7-9	NA	TRBJ2-1	TGTGCCAGCAGCTCCCCGGGACTAGGTTACAATGAGCAGTTCTTC	CASSSPGLGYNEQFF
TRBD1	TRBV11-2	NA	TRBJ1-6	TGTGCCAGCAGCTCCACAGGGACAGACTATAATTCACCCCTCCACTTT	CASSSTGTDYNSPLHF
TRBD2	TRBV7-9	NA	TRBJ2-1	TGTGCCAGCACCCCCGGGCTAGCGGGTGGGCCTAGCCATGAGCAGTTCTTC	CASTPGLAGGPSHEQFF
NA	TRBV15	NA	TRBJ2-3	TGTGCCACCAGCAGGAGACTTTTCACAGATACGCAGTATTTT	CATSRRLFTDTQYF
TRBD2	TRBV4-1	NA	TRBJ2-7	TGCGCCAGCAGCCAAGTTGCAGGTAACGGGGGGTACGAGCAGTACTTC	CASSQVAGNGGYEQYF
NA	TRBV20-1	NA	TRBJ1-5	TGCAGTGCCATACCCGGGAGCGGATATAGCAATCAGCCCCAGCATTTT	CSAIPGSGYSNQPQHF
NA	TRBV29-1	NA	TRBJ2-1	TGCAGCGTTGACGGGCGGGCCCCGGGTAATGAGCAGTTCTTC	CSVDGRAPGNEQFF
NA	TRBV25-1	NA	TRBJ2-5	TGTGCCAGCAGTGATCAGGACTGGGGAGAGACCCAGTACTTC	CASSDQDWGETQYF
NA	TRBV7-9	NA	TRBJ2-3	TGTGCCAGCGCATCAGTAGGCACAGATACGCAGTATTTT	CASASVGTDTQYF
NA	TRBV5-1	NA	TRBJ1-1	TGCGCCAGCAGCTTGACCACTGGAGGTCACACTGAAGCTTTCTTT	CASSLTTGGHTEAFF
NA	TRBV7-2	NA	TRBJ1-1	TGTGCCAGCAGCTTAGGGTTAGTGAACACTGAAGCTTTCTTT	CASSLGLVNTEAFF
NA	TRBV6-5	once	TRBJ2-3	TGTGCCAGCAGTTTATGGGGTGGATCTATGGATACGCAGTATTTT	CASSLWGGSMDTQYF
TRBD2	TRBV9	NA	TRBJ2-1	TGTGCCAGCAGCGTTAGCGGGAGAACGGGGCGGTACAATGAGCAGTTCTTC	CASSVSGRTGRYNEQFF
NA	TRBV18	NA	TRBJ2-1	TGTGCCAGCTCACTCAAGTCCGGGACAAACAATGAGCAGTTCTTC	CASSLKSGTNNEQFF
NA	TRBV11-2	once	TRBJ2-7	TGTGCCAGCAGCTCAGGTACGTTCTACGAGCAGTACTTC	CASSSGTFYEQYF
TRBD1	TRBV5-6	NA	TRBJ1-5	TGTGCCAGCAGCTTGGGGGACAGGGCGGATCAGCCCCAGCATTTT	CASSLGDRADQPQHF
TRBD2	TRBV6-2/TRBV6-3	NA	TRBJ2-7	TGTGCCAGCAGTCCGGGACTAGGAGAAGGGCAGTACTTC	CASSPGLGEGQYF
NA	TRBV15	NA	TRBJ1-4	TGTGCCACCAGCAGGACCCCCGATGAAAAACTGTTTTTT	CATSRTPDEKLFF
TRBD2	TRBV9	NA	TRBJ2-2	TGTGCCAGCAGTCCTAGCGGAAACACCGGGGAGCTGTTTTTT	CASSPSGNTGELFF
NA	TRBV5-1	once	TRBJ2-7	TGCGCCAGCAGCTTGGGCCAGACCTCCTACGAGCAGTACTTC	CASSLGQTSYEQYF
NA	TRBV18	once	TRBJ2-1	TGTGCCAGCTCCCCTAGGGAAGGGGTCATAAATGAGCAGTTCTTC	CASSPREGVINEQFF
NA	TRBV5-4	NA	TRBJ2-2	TGTGCCAGCAGACCCGACAGCAACACCGGGGAGCTGTTTTTT	CASRPDSNTGELFF
NA	TRBV2	NA	TRBJ1-2	TGTGCCAGCAGTGAAGTCGCAAACTATGGCTACACCTTC	CASSEVANYGYTF
TRBD1	TRBV14	NA	TRBJ2-2	TGTGCCAGCAGCCAAGTACATGGGACAGGGCTTATCGGGGAGCTGTTTTTT	CASSQVHGTGLIGELFF
NA	TRBV21-1	NA	TRBJ2-1	TGTGCCAGCAGCAACGGGACAGATCTCAATGAGCAGTTCTTC	CASSNGTDLNEQFF
NA	TRBV25-1	NA	TRBJ2-5	TGTGCCAGCCATGGGGCAGTAGAGACCCAGTACTTC	CASHGAVETQYF